The sample holds many counts of the clone carrying this T cell receptor (beta chain). The time point was: sample taken at primary tumor resection. The CDR3 loop spans 15 amino acids. Germline V gives CDR1 LGHDT, CDR2 YNNKEL (reference sequence). V lost 1 base and J lost 9, with 19 bases in between. This entry comes from a study of spatial heterogeneity in lung cancer. TCRdb reprocessed the 5' RACE reads via MiXCR and lists one record per CDR3 protein. The table lists some 20,000 distinct CDR3 sequences, over 3% of them singletons. This TCR was sampled from a female donor with early-stage non-small cell lung cancer. This rearrangement joins TRBV3-1 to TRBJ2-7; unclear D gene. The sample was PBMCs, taken at surgery. The CDR3 region has the DNA TGTGCCAGCAGCCAAGGGCCCCCACTCTACGATGTGCAGTACTTC. Translating gives CASSQGPPLYDVQYF.